This entry lists 3 T cell receptor beta chains sequenced from one sample in a study of vaccination effects on CD4 cells after COVID-19. When ten to eleven days of culture had elapsed, CD4+ T cells were isolated. Of the BNT162b2 and mRNA-1273 vaccines, participants received two doses of one or the other. Profiled with immunoSEQ multiplex PCR; TCRdb holds only in-frame clones, not every one. The table lists tens of thousands of clones, approximately 80% of them singletons. Which antigens these TCRs recognize remains unknown. The specimen was CD4+ T cells from PBMCs cultured without peptide, collected after COVID-19 vaccination. These receptors all stem from a human donor who received a COVID-19 vaccine.

DNA for the CDR3: TGTGCCAGCAGACCGACTAGGACAGATACGCAGTATTTT. This translates into CASRPTRTDTQYF. The chain combines TRBV7-6 with TRBJ2-3, with D perhaps TRBD2 (6 bases). The length of the CDR3 is 13 residues. Germline V CDR1 and CDR2: SGHVS, FNYEAQ. With 6 bases removed from V and 3 bases from J, the gap between germline ends came to 10 bases.

This rearrangement joins TRBV13 to TRBJ2-6; TRBD1 agrees at 10 bases. The junction had 6 bases not matched to a gene; V was cut back by 3 bases and J by 4 bases. From germline, CDR1 is PRHDT and CDR2 FYEKMQ (reference sequence). The CDR3 length is 17 residues. The CDR3 region is CASSLGQGRTGANVLTF. CDR3 bases: TGTGCCAGCAGCTTGGGACAGGGGAGGACAGGGGCCAACGTCCTGACTTTC.

In this sample, this clone turned up once. The CDR3 sequence: CASGRQGGRETQYF. CDR3 in DNA: TGTGCCAGCGGACGACAGGGTGGAAGAGAGACCCAGTACTTC. The rearrangement uses TRBV3-1 (or the pseudogene TRBV3-2) and TRBJ2-5; 7 nucleotides align to TRBD1. The V and J ends lost 8 bases and 4 bases, in that order; junction bases with no gene match: 10. CDR1 is LGHDT and CDR2 is YNNKEL in the germline V gene (reference sequence). The CDR3 covers 14 residues.